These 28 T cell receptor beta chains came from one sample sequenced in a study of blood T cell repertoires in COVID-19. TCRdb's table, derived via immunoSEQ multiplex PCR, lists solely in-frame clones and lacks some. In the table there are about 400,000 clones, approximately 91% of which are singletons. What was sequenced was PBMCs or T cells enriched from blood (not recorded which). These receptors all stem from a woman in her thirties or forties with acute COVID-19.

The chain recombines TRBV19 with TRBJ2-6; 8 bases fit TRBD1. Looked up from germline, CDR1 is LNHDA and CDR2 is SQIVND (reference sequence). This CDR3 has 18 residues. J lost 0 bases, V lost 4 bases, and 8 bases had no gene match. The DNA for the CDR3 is TGTGCCAGTAGTACGCCGGGACAGGTCTACTCTGGGGCCAACGTCCTGACTTTC. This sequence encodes CASSTPGQVYSGANVLTF.

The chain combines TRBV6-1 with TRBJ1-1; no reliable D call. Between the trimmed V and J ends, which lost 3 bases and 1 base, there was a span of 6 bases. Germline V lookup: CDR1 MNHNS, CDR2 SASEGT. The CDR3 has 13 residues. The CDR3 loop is CASSDGGNTEAFF. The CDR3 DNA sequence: TGTGCCAGCAGTGACGGCGGGAACACTGAAGCTTTCTTT.

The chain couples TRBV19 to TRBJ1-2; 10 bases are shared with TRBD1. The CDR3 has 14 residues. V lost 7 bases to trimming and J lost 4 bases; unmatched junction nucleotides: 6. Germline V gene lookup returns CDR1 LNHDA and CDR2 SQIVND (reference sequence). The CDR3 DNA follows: TGTGCCAGTATGTCCAGGGACAGGGGCTATGGCTACACCTTC. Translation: CASMSRDRGYGYTF. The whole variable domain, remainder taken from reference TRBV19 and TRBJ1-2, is DGGITQSPKYLFRKEGQNVTLSCEQNLNHDAMYWYRQDPGQGLRLIYYSQIVNDFQKGDIAEGYSVSREKKESFPLTVTSAQKNPTAFYLCASMSRDRGYGYTFGSGTRLTVV.

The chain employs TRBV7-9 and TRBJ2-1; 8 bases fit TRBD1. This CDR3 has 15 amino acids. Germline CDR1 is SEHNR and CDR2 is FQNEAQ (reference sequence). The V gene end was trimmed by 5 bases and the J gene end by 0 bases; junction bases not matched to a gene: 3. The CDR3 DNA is TGTGCCAGCAGCGGGGACAGGCTCTCCTACAATGAGCAGTTCTTC. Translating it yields CASSGDRLSYNEQFF.

CDR3 region: CASSRTGEKLFF. Here the CDR3 DNA reads TGTGCCAGCAGCAGGACAGGGGAAAAACTGTTTTTT. The V call is TRBV11-2, the J call TRBJ1-4; TRBD1 agrees at 8 bases. This CDR3 comprises 12 residues. Trimming at V came to 5 bases and at J to 8 bases, leaving 1 base not matched to a gene. Germline V lookup: CDR1 SGHAT, CDR2 FQNNGV.

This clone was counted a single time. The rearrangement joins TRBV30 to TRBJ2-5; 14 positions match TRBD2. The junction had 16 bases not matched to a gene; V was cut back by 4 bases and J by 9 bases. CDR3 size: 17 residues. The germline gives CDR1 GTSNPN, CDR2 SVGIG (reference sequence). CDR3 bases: TGTGCCTGGACCCCGGGACTAGCGGGGGCCGCCCGGGTGGCCCAGTACTTC. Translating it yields CAWTPGLAGAARVAQYF.

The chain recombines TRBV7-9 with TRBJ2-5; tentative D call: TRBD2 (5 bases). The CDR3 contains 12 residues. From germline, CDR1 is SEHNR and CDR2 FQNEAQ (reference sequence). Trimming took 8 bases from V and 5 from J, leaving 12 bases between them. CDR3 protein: CASPADGETQYF. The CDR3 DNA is TGTGCCAGCCCAGCGGATGGGGAGACCCAGTACTTC.

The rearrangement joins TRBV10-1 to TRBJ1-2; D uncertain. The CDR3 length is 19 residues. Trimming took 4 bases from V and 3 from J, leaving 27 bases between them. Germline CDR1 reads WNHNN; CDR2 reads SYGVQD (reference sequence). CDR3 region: CASSGGLGIHGRSDYGYTF. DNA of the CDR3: TGCGCCAGCAGTGGGGGTCTCGGGATTCACGGACGGTCGGACTATGGCTACACCTTC.

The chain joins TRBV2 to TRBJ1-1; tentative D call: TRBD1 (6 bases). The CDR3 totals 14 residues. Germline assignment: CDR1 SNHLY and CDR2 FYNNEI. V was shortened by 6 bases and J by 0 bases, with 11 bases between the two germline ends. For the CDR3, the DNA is TGTGCCAGCAGGGTCCAGGGGATGAACACTGAAGCTTTCTTT. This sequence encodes CASRVQGMNTEAFF.

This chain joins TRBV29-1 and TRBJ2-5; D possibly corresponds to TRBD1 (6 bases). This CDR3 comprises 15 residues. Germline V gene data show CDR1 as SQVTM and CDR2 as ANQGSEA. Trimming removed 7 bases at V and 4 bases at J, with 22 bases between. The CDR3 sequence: CSAAQGPADGETQYF. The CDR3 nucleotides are TGCAGCGCCGCACAGGGACCCGCTGATGGAGAGACCCAGTACTTC. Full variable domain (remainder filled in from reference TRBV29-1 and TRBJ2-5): SAVISQKPSRDICQRGTSLTIQCQVDSQVTMMFWYRQQPGQSLTLIATANQGSEATYESGFVIDKFPISRPNLTFSTLTVSNMSPEDSSIYLCSAAQGPADGETQYFGPGTRLLVL.

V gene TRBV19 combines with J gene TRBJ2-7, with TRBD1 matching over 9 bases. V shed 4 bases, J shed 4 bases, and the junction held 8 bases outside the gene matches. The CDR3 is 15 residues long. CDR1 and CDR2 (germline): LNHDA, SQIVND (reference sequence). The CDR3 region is CASSNSGTGSYEQYF. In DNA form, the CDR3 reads TGTGCCAGTAGTAATTCTGGGACAGGGTCGTACGAGCAGTACTTC. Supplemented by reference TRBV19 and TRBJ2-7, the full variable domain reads DGGITQSPKYLFRKEGQNVTLSCEQNLNHDAMYWYRQDPGQGLRLIYYSQIVNDFQKGDIAEGYSVSREKKESFPLTVTSAQKNPTAFYLCASSNSGTGSYEQYFGPGTRLTVT.

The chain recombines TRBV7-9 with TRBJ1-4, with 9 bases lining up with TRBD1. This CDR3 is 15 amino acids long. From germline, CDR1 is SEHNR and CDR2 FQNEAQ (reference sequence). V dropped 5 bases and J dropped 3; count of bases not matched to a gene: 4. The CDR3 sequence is CASSPYRGPNEKLFF. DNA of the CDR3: TGTGCCAGCAGCCCTTACAGGGGGCCTAATGAAAAACTGTTTTTT.

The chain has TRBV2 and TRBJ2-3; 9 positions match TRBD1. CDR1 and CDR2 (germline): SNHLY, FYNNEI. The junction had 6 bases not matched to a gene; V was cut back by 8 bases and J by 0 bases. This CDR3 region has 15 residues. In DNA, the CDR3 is TGTGCCAGCCAGGGACAGGGTATAAGCACAGATACGCAGTATTTT. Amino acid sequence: CASQGQGISTDTQYF.

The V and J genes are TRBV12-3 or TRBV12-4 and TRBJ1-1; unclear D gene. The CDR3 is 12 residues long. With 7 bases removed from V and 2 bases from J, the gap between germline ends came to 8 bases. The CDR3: CASTSSNTEAFF. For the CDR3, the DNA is TGTGCCAGCACCTCCTCCAACACTGAAGCTTTCTTT.

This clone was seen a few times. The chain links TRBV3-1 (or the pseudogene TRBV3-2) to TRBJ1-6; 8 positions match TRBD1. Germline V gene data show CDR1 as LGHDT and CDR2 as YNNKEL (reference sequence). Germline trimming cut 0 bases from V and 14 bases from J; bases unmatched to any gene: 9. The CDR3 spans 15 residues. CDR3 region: CASSQDPGQGRSLHF. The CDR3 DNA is TGTGCCAGCAGCCAAGACCCTGGACAGGGCCGATCCCTCCACTTT.

The CDR3 nucleotides read TGTGCCACCAGACCCGGAGGGCACGGGAACACAGATACGCAGTATTTT. Translated: CATRPGGHGNTDTQYF. V and J are TRBV19 and TRBJ2-3, with D possibly matching TRBD2 (6 bases). The CDR3 is 16 residues long. In germline, CDR1 is LNHDA, CDR2 SQIVND (reference sequence). V was pared by 10 bases and J by 2 bases, with 22 bases between.

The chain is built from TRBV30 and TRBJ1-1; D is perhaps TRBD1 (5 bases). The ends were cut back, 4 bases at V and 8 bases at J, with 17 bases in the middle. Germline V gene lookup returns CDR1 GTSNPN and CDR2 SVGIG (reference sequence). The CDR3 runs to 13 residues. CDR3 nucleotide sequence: TGTGCCTGGAAGCATCCGGGACTGACAGAAGCTTTCTTT. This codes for CAWKHPGLTEAFF.

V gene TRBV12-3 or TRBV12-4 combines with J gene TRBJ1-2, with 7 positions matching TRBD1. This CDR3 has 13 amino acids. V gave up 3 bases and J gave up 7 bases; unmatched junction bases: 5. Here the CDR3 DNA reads TGTGCCAGCAGTTTTGCAGGGGGAGTTGGCTACACCTTC. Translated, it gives CASSFAGGVGYTF.

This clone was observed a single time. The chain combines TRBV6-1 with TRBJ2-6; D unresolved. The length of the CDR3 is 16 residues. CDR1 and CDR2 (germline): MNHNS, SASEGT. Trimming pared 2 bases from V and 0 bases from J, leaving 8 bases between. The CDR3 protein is CASSETPTSGANVLTF. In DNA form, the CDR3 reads TGTGCCAGCAGTGAAACCCCTACCTCTGGGGCCAACGTCCTGACTTTC.

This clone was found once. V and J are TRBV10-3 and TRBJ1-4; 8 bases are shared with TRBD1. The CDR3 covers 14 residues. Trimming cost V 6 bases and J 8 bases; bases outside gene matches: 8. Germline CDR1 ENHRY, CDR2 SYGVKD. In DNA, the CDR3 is TGTGCCATCAGCGAGGACAGGGTAGGGGAAAAACTGTTTTTT. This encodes CAISEDRVGEKLFF.

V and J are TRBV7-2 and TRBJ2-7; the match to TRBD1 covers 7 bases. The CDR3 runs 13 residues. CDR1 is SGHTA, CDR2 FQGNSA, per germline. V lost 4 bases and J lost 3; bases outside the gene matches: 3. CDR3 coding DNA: TGTGCCAGCAGCTATACAGGGGTCTACGAGCAGTACTTC. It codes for CASSYTGVYEQYF.

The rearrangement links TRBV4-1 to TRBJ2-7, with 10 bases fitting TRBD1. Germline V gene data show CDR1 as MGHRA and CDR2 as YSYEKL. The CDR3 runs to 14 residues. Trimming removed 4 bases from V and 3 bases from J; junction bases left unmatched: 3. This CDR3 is CASSRDRGNYEQYF. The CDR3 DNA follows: TGCGCCAGCAGCCGGGACAGGGGAAACTACGAGCAGTACTTC.

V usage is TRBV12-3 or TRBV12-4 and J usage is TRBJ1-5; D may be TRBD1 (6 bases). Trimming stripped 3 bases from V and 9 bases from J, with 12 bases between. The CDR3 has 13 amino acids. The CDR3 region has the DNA TGTGCCAGCAGTTTGGAGGGGGAGGGGCCCCAGCATTTT. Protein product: CASSLEGEGPQHF.

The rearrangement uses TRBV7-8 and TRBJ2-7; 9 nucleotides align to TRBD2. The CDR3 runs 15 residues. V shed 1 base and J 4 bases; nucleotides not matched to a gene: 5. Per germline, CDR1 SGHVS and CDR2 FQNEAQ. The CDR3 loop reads CASSLGASGDYEQYF. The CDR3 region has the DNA TGTGCCAGCAGCTTAGGGGCTAGCGGGGATTACGAGCAGTACTTC. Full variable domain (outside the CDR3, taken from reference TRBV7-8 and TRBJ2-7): GAGVSQSPRYKVAKRGQDVALRCDPISGHVSLFWYQQALGQGPEFLTYFQNEAQLDKSGLPSDRFFAERPEGSVSTLKIQRTQQEDSAVYLCASSLGASGDYEQYFGPGTRLTVT.

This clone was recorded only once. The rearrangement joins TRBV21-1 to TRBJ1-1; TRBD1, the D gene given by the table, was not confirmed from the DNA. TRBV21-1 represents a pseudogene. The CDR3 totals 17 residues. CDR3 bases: TGTGCCAGCAGCAACCTGTTACAGGGGGCTTCAAACACTGAAGCTTTCTTT. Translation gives CASSNLLQGASNTEAFF.

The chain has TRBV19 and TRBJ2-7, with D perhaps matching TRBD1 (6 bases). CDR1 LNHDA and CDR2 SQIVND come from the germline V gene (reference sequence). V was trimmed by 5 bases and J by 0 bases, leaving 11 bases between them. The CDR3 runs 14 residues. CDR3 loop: CASSLDRGSYEQYF. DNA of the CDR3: TGTGCCAGTAGTTTGGACAGAGGCTCCTACGAGCAGTACTTC.

The CDR3 DNA reads TGTGCCAGCAGTGAATGGGAGGGGAAGGGTAACGAGCAGTACTTC. Its translation: CASSEWEGKGNEQYF. This chain uses TRBV25-1 with TRBJ2-7, with 7 bases fitting TRBD2. The V gene's germline CDR1 is MGHDK and CDR2 SYGVNS. The CDR3 runs 15 residues. Losses at the gene ends were 1 base for V and 5 bases for J; bases not matched to a gene: 8.

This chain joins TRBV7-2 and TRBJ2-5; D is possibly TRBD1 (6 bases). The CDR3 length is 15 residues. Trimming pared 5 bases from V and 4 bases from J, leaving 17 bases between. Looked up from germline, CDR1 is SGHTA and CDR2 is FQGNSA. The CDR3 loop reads CASSSPGARGETQYF. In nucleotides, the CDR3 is TGTGCCAGCAGCAGCCCAGGGGCGAGAGGAGAGACCCAGTACTTC.